This is a list of T cell receptor beta chains from one sample in a study of T cell responses to AZD1222 COVID-19 vaccine. Clones were sequenced by immunoSEQ multiplex PCR, and TCRdb holds only the in-frame ones, with some missing. The sample holds around 160,000 clones, about 90% seen once. The starting material was peripheral blood, obtained on day 0 of AZD1222 vaccination. The receptors stem from an adult in good health. Each CDR3 is given with its conserved first and last residue. D genes are given only for firm matches. Expanded clones are given a class, and other clones once, few, many or no size at all.

j_call d_call v_call clone_size cdr3_aa cdr3_nt
TRBJ1-3 NA TRBV3-1/TRBV3-2 NA CASSPMQGLKENTIYF TGTGCCAGCAGCCCGATGCAGGGCCTCAAGGAAAACACCATATATTTT
TRBJ2-2 NA TRBV11-2 NA CASSYRGGDTGELFF TGTGCCAGCAGCTATAGAGGAGGGGACACCGGGGAGCTGTTTTTT
TRBJ1-5 NA TRBV18 NA CASSHSDATGGQPQHF TGTGCCAGCTCACATTCGGACGCAACCGGGGGTCAGCCCCAGCATTTT
TRBJ1-5 NA TRBV6-2/TRBV6-3 NA CASSRSGGLNQPQHF TGTGCCAGCAGCCGATCCGGGGGGCTTAATCAGCCCCAGCATTTT
TRBJ2-2 NA TRBV5-1 NA CASSKGGQANTGELFF TGCGCCAGCAGCAAGGGAGGCCAGGCGAACACCGGGGAGCTGTTTTTT
TRBJ2-1 NA TRBV3-1/TRBV3-2 NA CASSHLGGEQFF TGTGCCAGCAGCCACCTAGGGGGTGAGCAGTTCTTC
TRBJ2-2 NA TRBV19 NA CASGGGRSNTGELFF TGTGCCAGTGGTGGGGGCAGATCGAACACCGGGGAGCTGTTTTTT
TRBJ1-2 NA TRBV5-6 NA CASSLTGTPNYGYTF TGTGCCAGCAGCCTGACCGGGACGCCCAACTATGGCTACACCTTC
TRBJ2-2 NA TRBV6-2/TRBV6-3 NA CASSPALGSSGELFF TGTGCCAGCAGTCCGGCATTGGGGTCCTCCGGGGAGCTGTTTTTT
TRBJ1-2 NA TRBV7-6 NA CASSPSDGNYGYTF TGTGCCAGCAGCCCCTCGGACGGAAACTATGGCTACACCTTC
TRBJ2-2 NA TRBV6-2/TRBV6-3 NA CASSYSSVIANTGELFF TGTGCCAGCAGTTACTCGAGCGTGATCGCGAACACCGGGGAGCTGTTTTTT
TRBJ1-4 NA TRBV28 NA CASSFMGMSNEKLFF TGTGCCAGCAGTTTTATGGGGATGTCTAATGAAAAACTGTTTTTT
TRBJ1-4 NA TRBV19 NA CASRNAGEGEKLFF TGTGCCAGTCGGAACGCGGGGGAGGGTGAAAAACTGTTTTTT
TRBJ1-1 NA TRBV29-1 NA CSVGDNDLITEAFF TGCAGCGTTGGGGACAACGATTTAATCACTGAAGCTTTCTTT
TRBJ2-4 NA TRBV5-5 NA CASSTDSAKNIQYF TGTGCCAGCAGCACGGATTCAGCCAAAAACATTCAGTACTTC
TRBJ1-6 NA TRBV5-3 NA CARSPPGSPLHF TGTGCCAGAAGCCCCCCGGGATCACCCCTCCACTTT
TRBJ2-5 NA TRBV5-1 once CASSLPKETQYF TGCGCCAGCAGCTTGCCTAAAGAGACCCAGTACTTC
TRBJ1-4 NA TRBV5-5 NA CASSLDGANEKLFF TGTGCCAGCAGCTTGGATGGGGCTAATGAAAAACTGTTTTTT
TRBJ2-3 TRBD1 TRBV5-1 NA CASSLQGAEADTQYF TGCGCCAGCAGCTTACAGGGGGCAGAGGCAGATACGCAGTATTTT
TRBJ2-3 NA TRBV9 NA CASSPLTGSTDTQYF TGTGCCAGCAGCCCCCTGACTGGTTCCACAGATACGCAGTATTTT
TRBJ2-1 TRBD2 TRBV10-3 NA CAISEALAGGPNEQFF TGTGCCATCAGTGAGGCTCTAGCGGGAGGGCCCAATGAGCAGTTCTTC
TRBJ2-1 NA TRBV6-2/TRBV6-3 NA CASSYDRYNEQFF TGTGCCAGCAGTTACGACAGATACAATGAGCAGTTCTTC
TRBJ1-4 NA TRBV28 NA CASSAPGHATNEKLFF TGTGCCAGCAGTGCCCCAGGGCACGCAACTAATGAAAAACTGTTTTTT
TRBJ2-1 NA TRBV7-3 NA CASSATGYNEQFF TGTGCCAGCAGCGCAACAGGGTACAATGAGCAGTTCTTC
TRBJ1-3 NA TRBV7-2 NA CASSLWGGRNTIYF TGTGCCAGCAGCTTATGGGGGGGGAGGAACACCATATATTTT
TRBJ2-1 NA TRBV29-1 NA CSVGIREQFF TGCAGCGTGGGTATCAGGGAGCAGTTCTTC
TRBJ2-5 TRBD2 TRBV7-2 once CASSPTSGGAWETQYF TGTGCCAGCAGCCCCACTAGCGGGGGGGCCTGGGAGACCCAGTACTTC
TRBJ2-7 NA TRBV5-5 NA CASTSKGYEQYF TGTGCCAGCACCAGCAAGGGGTACGAGCAGTACTTC
TRBJ1-2 NA TRBV7-9 NA CASSLALPDYGYTF TGTGCCAGCAGCTTAGCGCTGCCGGACTATGGCTACACCTTC
TRBJ2-1 TRBD2 TRBV10-3 few CAIQTSGSNEQFF TGTGCCATCCAGACTAGCGGGAGTAATGAGCAGTTCTTC
TRBJ2-7 TRBD1 TRBV7-9 NA CASSAAGTGFYEQYF TGTGCCAGCAGCGCCGCCGGGACAGGGTTCTACGAGCAGTACTTC
TRBJ1-4 TRBD1 TRBV6-5 NA CASSYRDRGSNEKLFF TGTGCCAGCAGTTACCGGGACAGGGGGAGTAATGAAAAACTGTTTTTT
TRBJ2-1 NA TRBV20-1 NA CSAREWREFF TGCAGTGCTAGAGAGTGGAGGGAGTTCTTC
TRBJ2-1 NA TRBV6-6 NA CASSYLGGDEQFF TGTGCCAGCAGTTACCTTGGGGGCGATGAGCAGTTCTTC
TRBJ2-7 NA TRBV7-8 NA CASSSLVPSATYEQYF TGTGCCAGCAGTTCCCTCGTCCCTTCTGCTACCTACGAGCAGTACTTC
TRBJ2-7 TRBD1 TRBV18 NA CASSPAQGVSYEQYF TGTGCCAGCTCACCGGCCCAGGGGGTTTCCTACGAGCAGTACTTC
TRBJ1-6 NA TRBV27 NA CASTQGMVNSPLHF TGTGCCAGCACACAGGGTATGGTGAATTCACCCCTCCACTTT
TRBJ2-3 NA TRBV24-1 NA CATSDSSETRLSTDTQYF TGTGCCACCAGTGATAGCTCCGAGACTAGGCTCTCCACAGATACGCAGTATTTT
TRBJ1-6 NA TRBV12-3/TRBV12-4 NA CASSPRANSPLHF TGTGCCAGCAGTCCCCGCGCAAATTCACCCCTCCACTTT
TRBJ1-5 TRBD1 TRBV23-1 once CASSQSEGAFNQPQHF TGCGCCAGCAGTCAATCAGAGGGGGCCTTCAATCAGCCCCAGCATTTT
TRBJ2-7 TRBD1 TRBV5-4 NA CASSQDRAGPYF TGTGCCAGCAGCCAGGACAGGGCCGGGCCGTACTTC
TRBJ1-5 TRBD1 TRBV4-3 NA CASSHGAGGGQPQHF TGCGCCAGCAGCCATGGAGCAGGGGGGGGTCAGCCCCAGCATTTT
TRBJ1-4 NA TRBV28 NA CASSFIRGEKLFF TGTGCCAGCAGTTTCATTCGGGGGGAAAAACTGTTTTTT
TRBJ2-3 NA TRBV7-6 NA CASSARGGSSTDTQYF TGTGCCAGCAGCGCACGGGGCGGGTCTAGCACAGATACGCAGTATTTT
TRBJ1-2 NA TRBV2 NA CASMEALHYGYTF TGTGCCAGCATGGAGGCCCTCCACTATGGCTACACCTTC
TRBJ1-3 NA TRBV14 NA CASSQDLHGNTIYF TGTGCCAGCAGCCAAGATCTTCACGGAAACACCATATATTTT
TRBJ1-1 NA TRBV5-1 NA CASSLEGFDTEAFF TGCGCCAGCAGCTTGGAGGGCTTCGACACTGAAGCTTTCTTT
TRBJ1-4 NA TRBV7-2 NA CASSARPTNEKLFF TGTGCCAGCAGCGCGAGACCAACTAATGAAAAACTGTTTTTT
TRBJ1-2 NA TRBV6-2/TRBV6-3 NA CASSYSRPLWEGYTF TGTGCCAGCAGTTACTCGAGGCCCCTTTGGGAAGGCTACACCTTC
TRBJ2-1 NA TRBV24-1 NA CATSDQSGSQGHEQFF TGTGCCACCAGTGATCAGAGCGGGTCCCAAGGGCATGAGCAGTTCTTC
TRBJ2-4 TRBD1 TRBV7-3 NA CASSPGQGIQYF TGTGCCAGCAGCCCAGGACAGGGCATTCAGTACTTC
TRBJ2-7 TRBD1 TRBV5-1 few CASSRTGYEQYF TGCGCCAGCAGCCGGACAGGGTACGAGCAGTACTTC
TRBJ2-5 NA TRBV28 NA CASRRAGQGETQYF TGTGCCAGCAGGCGAGCGGGACAAGGAGAGACCCAGTACTTC
TRBJ1-5 NA TRBV5-6 NA CASSFQGTANQPQHF TGTGCCAGCAGCTTTCAGGGGACGGCGAATCAGCCCCAGCATTTT
TRBJ1-3 NA TRBV7-7 NA CASRKGEGSISTARNTIYF TGTGCCAGCAGAAAGGGGGAGGGTAGCATATCCACGGCCCGAAACACCATATATTTT
TRBJ1-6 NA TRBV19 NA CASSIGSLGPLHF TGTGCCAGTAGTATTGGTAGCCTAGGACCCCTCCACTTT
TRBJ1-1 NA TRBV5-1 NA CASSPDRSTEAFF TGCGCCAGCAGCCCAGACAGGAGTACTGAAGCTTTCTTT
TRBJ2-5 NA TRBV27 NA CASSPLAPQETQYF TGTGCCAGCAGCCCTCTGGCGCCCCAAGAGACCCAGTACTTC
TRBJ1-4 NA TRBV28 NA CASSSTHGEKLFF TGTGCCAGCAGTTCCACCCACGGGGAAAAACTGTTTTTT
TRBJ2-2 NA TRBV28 NA CASGSAGNTGELFF TGTGCCAGCGGGTCGGCAGGGAACACCGGGGAGCTGTTTTTT